This T cell receptor beta chain was identified in a study of T-cell reconstitution after alpha-beta-depleted transplantation in children. The CDR3 runs 13 residues. With 4 bases removed from V and 10 bases from J, the gap between germline ends came to 14 bases. Researchers prepared the TCRbeta library using unique molecular identifiers, the study reports. TCRdb itself ran the PCR reads through MiXCR, one entry per CDR3 protein. The sample lists hundreds of thousands of distinct CDR3 sequences, approximately 14% seen once, with roughly 0.84% in the top ten. Points from the study as a whole: Several patients had high TCRbeta diversity at day 60; it came from surviving recipient T cells and thymic progenitors. T-cell numbers and diversity one year post-transplant derived largely from freshly generated T cells. Expanded graft clones, several hundred of them, were reportedly the source of alpha-beta T cells about two months after transplant.

This clonotype was counted ten times or more. What it binds is unknown. This receptor was identified in a girl aged 2 to 10 with congenital amegakaryocytic thrombocytopenia, due to receive a stem cell transplant. This chain links TRBV12-3 or TRBV12-4 with TRBJ2-1, with D unclear. The source was PBMCs, collected before TCRalphabeta/CD19-depleted stem cell transplant. The CDR3 nucleotides are TGTGCCAGCAGTTACCCACCAATTACCGAGCAGTTCTTC. Translated: CASSYPPITEQFF.